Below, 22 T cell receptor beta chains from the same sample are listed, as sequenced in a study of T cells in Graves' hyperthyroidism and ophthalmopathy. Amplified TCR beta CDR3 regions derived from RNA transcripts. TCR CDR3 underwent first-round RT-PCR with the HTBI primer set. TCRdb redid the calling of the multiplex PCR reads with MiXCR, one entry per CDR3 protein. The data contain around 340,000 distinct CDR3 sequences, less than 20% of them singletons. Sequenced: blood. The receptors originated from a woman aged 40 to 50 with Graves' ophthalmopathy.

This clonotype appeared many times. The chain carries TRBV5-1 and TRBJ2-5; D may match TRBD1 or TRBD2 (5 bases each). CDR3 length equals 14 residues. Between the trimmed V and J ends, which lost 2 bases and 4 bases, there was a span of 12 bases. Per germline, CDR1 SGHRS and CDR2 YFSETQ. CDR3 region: CASSFWGRGETQYF. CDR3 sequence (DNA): TGCGCCAGCAGCTTCTGGGGGAGAGGAGAGACCCAGTACTTC.

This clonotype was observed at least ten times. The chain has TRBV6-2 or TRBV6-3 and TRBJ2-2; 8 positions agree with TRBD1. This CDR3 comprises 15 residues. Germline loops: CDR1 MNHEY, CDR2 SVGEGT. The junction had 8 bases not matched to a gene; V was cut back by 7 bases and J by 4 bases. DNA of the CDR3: TGTGCCAGCATGCCAGGGGGCGTGGGCACCGGGGAGCTGTTTTTT. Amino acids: CASMPGGVGTGELFF.

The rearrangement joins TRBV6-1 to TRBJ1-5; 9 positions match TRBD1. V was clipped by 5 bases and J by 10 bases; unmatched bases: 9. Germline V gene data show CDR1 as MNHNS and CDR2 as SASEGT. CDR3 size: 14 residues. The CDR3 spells CASSTDRGRNPQHF. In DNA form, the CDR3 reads TGTGCCAGCAGTACGGACAGGGGCCGAAATCCCCAGCATTTT.

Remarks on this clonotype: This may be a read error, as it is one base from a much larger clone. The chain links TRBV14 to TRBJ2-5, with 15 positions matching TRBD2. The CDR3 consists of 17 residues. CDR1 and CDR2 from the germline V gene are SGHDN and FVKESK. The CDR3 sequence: CASSQEPGLAGGETLYF. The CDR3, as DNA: TGTGCCAGCAGCCAAGAACCGGGACTAGCGGGAGGAGAGACCCTGTACTTC.

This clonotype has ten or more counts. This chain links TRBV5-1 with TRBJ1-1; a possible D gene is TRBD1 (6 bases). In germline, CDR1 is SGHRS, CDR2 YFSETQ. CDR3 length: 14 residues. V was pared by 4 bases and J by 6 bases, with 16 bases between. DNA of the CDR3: TGCGCCAGCAGCCCTAAGGACAGTCTCTCTGAAGCTTTCTTT. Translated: CASSPKDSLSEAFF.

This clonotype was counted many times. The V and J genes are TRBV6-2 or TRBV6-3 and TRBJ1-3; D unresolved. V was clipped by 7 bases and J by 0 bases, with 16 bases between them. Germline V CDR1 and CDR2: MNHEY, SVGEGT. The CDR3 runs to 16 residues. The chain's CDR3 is CASKRKLRSSGNTIYF. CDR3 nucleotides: TGTGCCAGCAAACGAAAACTCCGCAGCTCTGGAAACACCATATATTTT.

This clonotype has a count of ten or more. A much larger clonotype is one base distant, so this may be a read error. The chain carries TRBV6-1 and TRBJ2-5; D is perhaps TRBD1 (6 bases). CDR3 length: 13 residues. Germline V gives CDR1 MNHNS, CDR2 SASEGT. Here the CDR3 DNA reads TGTGCCAGCGCCCGGACAGTACAAGGGACCCAGTACTTC. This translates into CASARTVQGTQYF.

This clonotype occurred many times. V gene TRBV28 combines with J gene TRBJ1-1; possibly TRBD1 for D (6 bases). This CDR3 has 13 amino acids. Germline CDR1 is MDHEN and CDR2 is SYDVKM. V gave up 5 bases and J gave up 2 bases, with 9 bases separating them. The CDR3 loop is CASSRQVNTEAFF. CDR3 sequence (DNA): TGTGCCAGCAGTAGACAGGTTAACACTGAAGCTTTCTTT.

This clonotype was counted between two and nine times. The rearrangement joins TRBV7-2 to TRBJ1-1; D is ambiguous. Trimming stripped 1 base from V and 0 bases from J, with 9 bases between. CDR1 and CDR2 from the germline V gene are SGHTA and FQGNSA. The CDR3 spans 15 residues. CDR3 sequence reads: CASSLVTYMNTEAFF. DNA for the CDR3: TGTGCCAGCAGCTTAGTCACATACATGAACACTGAAGCTTTCTTT.

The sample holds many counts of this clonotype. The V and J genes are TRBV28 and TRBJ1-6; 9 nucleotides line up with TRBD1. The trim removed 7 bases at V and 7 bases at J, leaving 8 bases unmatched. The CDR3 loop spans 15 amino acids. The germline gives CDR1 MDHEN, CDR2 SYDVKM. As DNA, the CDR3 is TGTGCCAGCACCTACCTCGACAGGGGGAATTCACCCCTCCACTTT. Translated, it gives CASTYLDRGNSPLHF.

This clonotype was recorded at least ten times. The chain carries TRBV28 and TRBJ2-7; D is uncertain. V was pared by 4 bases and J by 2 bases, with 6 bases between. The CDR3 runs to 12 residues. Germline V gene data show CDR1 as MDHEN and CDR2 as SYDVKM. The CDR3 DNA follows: TGTGCCAGCAGTTACTCAACCTACGAGCAGTACTTC. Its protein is CASSYSTYEQYF.

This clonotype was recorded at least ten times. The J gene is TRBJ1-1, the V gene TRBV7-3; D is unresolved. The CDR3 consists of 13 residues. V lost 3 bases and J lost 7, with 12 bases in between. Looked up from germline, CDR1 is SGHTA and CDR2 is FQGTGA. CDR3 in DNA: TGTGCCAGCAGCTTCGACGTTTTCGGTGAAGCTTTCTTT. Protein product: CASSFDVFGEAFF.

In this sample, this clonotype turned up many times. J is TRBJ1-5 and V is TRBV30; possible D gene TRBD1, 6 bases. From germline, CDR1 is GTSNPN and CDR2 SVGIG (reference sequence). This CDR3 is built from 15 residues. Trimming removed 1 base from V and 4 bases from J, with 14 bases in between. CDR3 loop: CAWSGRGAGNQPQHF. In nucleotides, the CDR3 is TGTGCCTGGAGTGGTAGGGGGGCCGGGAATCAGCCCCAGCATTTT.

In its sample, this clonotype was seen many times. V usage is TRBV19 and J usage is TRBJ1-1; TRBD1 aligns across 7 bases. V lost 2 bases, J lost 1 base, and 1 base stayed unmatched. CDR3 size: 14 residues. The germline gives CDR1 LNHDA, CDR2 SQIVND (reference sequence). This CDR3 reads CASSIRGRNTEAFF. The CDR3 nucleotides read TGTGCCAGTAGTATAAGGGGGCGGAACACTGAAGCTTTCTTT.

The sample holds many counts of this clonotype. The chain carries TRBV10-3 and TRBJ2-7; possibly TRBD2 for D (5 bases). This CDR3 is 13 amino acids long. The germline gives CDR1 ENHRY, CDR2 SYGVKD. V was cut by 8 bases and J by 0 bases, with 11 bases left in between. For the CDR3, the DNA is TGTGCCATCTCCCAACTAGTCTCCTACGAGCAGTACTTC. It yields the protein CAISQLVSYEQYF.

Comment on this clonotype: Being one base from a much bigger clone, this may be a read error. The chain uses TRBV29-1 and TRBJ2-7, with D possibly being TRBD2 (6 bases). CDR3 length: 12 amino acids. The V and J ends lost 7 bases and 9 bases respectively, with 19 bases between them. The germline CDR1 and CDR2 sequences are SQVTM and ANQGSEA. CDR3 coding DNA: TGCAGCGGGGGGGTCAGGGCCGAGGGGCAGTACTTC. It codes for CSGGVRAEGQYF.

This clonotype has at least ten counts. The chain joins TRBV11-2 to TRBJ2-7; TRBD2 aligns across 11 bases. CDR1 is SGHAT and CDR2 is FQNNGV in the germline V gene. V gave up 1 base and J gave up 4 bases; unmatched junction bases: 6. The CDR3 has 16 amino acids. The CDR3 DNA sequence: TGTGCCAGCAGCTTAGTAATAGCGGGAGGGGGGTACGAGCAGTACTTC. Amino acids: CASSLVIAGGGYEQYF.

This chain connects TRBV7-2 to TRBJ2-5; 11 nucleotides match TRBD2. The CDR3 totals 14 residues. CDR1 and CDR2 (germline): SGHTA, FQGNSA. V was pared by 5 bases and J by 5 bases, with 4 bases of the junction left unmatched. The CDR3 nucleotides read TGTGCCAGCAGCCTCCGGACTAGCGGGGAGACCCAGTACTTC. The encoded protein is CASSLRTSGETQYF.

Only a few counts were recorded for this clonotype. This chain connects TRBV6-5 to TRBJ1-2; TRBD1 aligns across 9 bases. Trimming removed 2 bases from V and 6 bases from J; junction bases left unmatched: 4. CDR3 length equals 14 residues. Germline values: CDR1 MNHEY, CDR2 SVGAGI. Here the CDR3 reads CASSYGDRVNGYTF. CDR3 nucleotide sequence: TGTGCCAGCAGTTACGGGGACAGGGTTAATGGCTACACCTTC.

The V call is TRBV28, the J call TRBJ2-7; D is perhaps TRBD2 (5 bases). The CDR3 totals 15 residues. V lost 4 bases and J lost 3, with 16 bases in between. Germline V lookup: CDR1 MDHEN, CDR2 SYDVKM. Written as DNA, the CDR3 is TGTGCCAGCAGTTACTTACCCGCCAGCGGCTACGAGCAGTACTTC. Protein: CASSYLPASGYEQYF.

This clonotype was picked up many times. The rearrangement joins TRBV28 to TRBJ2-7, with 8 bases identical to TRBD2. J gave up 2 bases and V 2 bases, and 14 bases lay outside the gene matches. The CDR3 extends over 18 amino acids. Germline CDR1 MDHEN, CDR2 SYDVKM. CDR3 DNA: TGTGCCAGCAGTTTAGTGTCTTTCTTCTCGCGGGAGGCCTACGAGCAGTACTTC. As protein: CASSLVSFFSREAYEQYF.

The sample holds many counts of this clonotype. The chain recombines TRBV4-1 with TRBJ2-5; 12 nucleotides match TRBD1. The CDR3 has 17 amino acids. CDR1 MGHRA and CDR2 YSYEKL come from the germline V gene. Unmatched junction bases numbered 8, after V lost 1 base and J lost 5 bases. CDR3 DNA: TGCGCCAGCAGCCAAGGGGGGACAGGGGGCTCTGTGGAGACCCAGTACTTC. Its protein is CASSQGGTGGSVETQYF.